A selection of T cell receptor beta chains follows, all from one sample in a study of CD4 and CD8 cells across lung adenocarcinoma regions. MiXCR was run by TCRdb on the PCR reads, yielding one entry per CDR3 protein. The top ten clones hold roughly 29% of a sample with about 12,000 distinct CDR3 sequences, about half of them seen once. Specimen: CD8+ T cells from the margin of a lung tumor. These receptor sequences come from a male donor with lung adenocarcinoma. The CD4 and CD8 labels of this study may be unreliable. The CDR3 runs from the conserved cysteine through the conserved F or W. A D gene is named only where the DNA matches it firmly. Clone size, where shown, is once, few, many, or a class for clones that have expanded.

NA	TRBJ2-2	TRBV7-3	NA	CASSLRESGELFF	TGTGCCAGCAGCTTAAGGGAGTCCGGGGAGCTGTTTTTT
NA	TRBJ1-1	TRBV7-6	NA	CASSGGNTEAFF	TGTGCCAGCAGTGGTGGGAACACTGAAGCTTTCTTT
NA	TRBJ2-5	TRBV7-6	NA	CASSLEGYQETQYF	TGTGCCAGCAGCTTAGAAGGGTACCAAGAGACCCAGTACTTC
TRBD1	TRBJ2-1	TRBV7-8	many	CASSLLGTGGQETQFF	TGTGCCAGCAGCTTACTCGGGACAGGGGGCCAAGAGACCCAGTTCTTC
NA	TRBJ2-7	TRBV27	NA	CASSWAGLGAKDTQYF	TGTGCCAGCAGTTGGGCGGGGCTGGGGGCCAAAGATACGCAGTACTTC
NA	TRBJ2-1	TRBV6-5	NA	CASSYSEKPGRGWSSSEEQFF	TGTGCCAGCAGTTACTCGGAAAAGCCGGGACGGGGATGGTCCTCCTCCGAGGAGCAGTTTTTT
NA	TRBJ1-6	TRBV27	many	CASSFQGTPLHF	TGTGCCAGCAGTTTTCAGGGGACACCCCTCCACTTT
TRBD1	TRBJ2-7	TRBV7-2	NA	CASSLPRDRGTYEQYF	TGTGCCAGCAGCCTACCAAGGGACAGGGGGACCTACGAGCAGTACTTC
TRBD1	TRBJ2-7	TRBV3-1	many	CASSHPWGTGGYEQYF	TGTGCCAGCAGCCACCCCTGGGGGACAGGGGGGTACGAGCAGTACTTC
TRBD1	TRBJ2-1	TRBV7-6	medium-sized	CASSPGTGGRNEQFF	TGTGCCAGCAGCCCGGGGACAGGGGGCCGCAATGAGCAGTTCTTC
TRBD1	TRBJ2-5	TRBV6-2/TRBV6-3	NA	CASSYRDRGLETQYF	TGTGCCAGCAGTTACCGGGACAGGGGGCTCGAGACCCAGTACTTC
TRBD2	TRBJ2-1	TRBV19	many	CASSTGTSGAQFF	TGTGCCAGTAGTACCGGGACTAGCGGGGCGCAGTTCTTC
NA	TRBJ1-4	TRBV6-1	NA	CASSPSWTEKLFF	TGTGCCAGCAGCCCCTCCTGGACAGAAAAACTGTTTTTT
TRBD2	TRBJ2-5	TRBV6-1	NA	CASSGGPGGWTQYF	TGTGCCAGCAGTGGCGGGCCCGGGGGGTGGACCCAGTACTTC
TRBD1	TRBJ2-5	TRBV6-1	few	CASSEGTGRETQYF	TGTGCCAGCAGTGAGGGGACAGGGAGAGAGACCCAGTACTTC
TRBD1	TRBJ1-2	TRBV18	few	CASSLTGTGGYTF	TGTGCCAGCTCACTTACCGGGACAGGGGGCTACACCTTC
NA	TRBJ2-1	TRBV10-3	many	CAISPGQGGTSAINEQFF	TGTGCCATCAGTCCGGGACAGGGGGGGACTAGCGCGATCAATGAGCAGTTCTTC
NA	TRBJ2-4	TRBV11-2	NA	CARSLEPGLRAKNTQYF	TGTGCCAGGAGCTTAGAGCCGGGGCTGAGAGCCAAAAATACGCAGTACTTC
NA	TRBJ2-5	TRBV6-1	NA	CASSAALVSLARETQYF	TGTGCCAGCAGTGCAGCGCTCGTTAGCCTTGCCCGAGAGACCCAGTACTTC
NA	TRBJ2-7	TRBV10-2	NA	CATVLGAKDTQYF	TGCGCCACCGTGCTGGGGGCCAAAGACACGCAGTACTTC
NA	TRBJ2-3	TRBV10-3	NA	CAGGVRPGATDTQYF	TGTGCCGGGGGTGTCAGGCCGGGCGCCACAGATACCCAGTATTTC
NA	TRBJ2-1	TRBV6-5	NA	CASSYSAGALQETQFF	TGTGCCAGCAGTTACTCGGCCGGGGCTCTCCAAGAGACCCAGTTCTTC
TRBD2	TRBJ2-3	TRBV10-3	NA	CATHPSGGADTQYF	TGTGCCACCCACCCAAGCGGGGGGGCCGATACGCAGTATTTT
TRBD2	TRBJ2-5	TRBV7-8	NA	CASSQSAGAGETQYF	TGTGCCAGCAGCCAATCAGCGGGAGCTGGAGAGACCCAGTACTTC